This T cell receptor beta chain is from a study of T cell responses to AZD1222 COVID-19 vaccine. Whole-study findings and limits: White British donors predominated, females outnumbered males, and clonal diversity was possibly underestimated. Only after the peak T cell response were repertoires sampled.

This CDR3 region has 16 residues. Trimming took 1 base from V and 6 from J; bases not matched to a gene: 12. The germline V gene has CDR1 LNHNV and CDR2 YYDKDF (reference sequence). Points on this clone: The antigen remains unidentified.

Assay: immunoSEQ multiplex PCR; the TCRdb copy retains only in-frame clones and omits some. This sample has about 120,000 clones, with over 75% found just once. The source material was peripheral blood, sampled on day 0 of AZD1222 vaccination. The receptor was isolated from an adult in good health. V is TRBV15 and J is TRBJ2-7; TRBD2 agrees at 7 bases. In DNA, the CDR3 is TGTGCCACCAGCAGAGTTTCTAGCGGAGCGGGCCTCGAGCAGTACTTC. Its translation is CATSRVSSGAGLEQYF.